A selection of T cell receptor beta chains follows, all from one sample in a study of blood T cell repertoires in COVID-19. The assay was immunoSEQ multiplex PCR, and TCRdb's table has in-frame clones only and misses some. The table includes fewer than 600,000 clones, roughly 90% detected once. The sequenced material came from PBMCs or T cells enriched from blood (not recorded which). These receptors all stem from a woman aged 40 to 50 who had recovered from COVID-19. Both conserved end residues are part of each CDR3. D genes are given only for firm matches. Clone size is shown for a subset of rows, as once, few, many or a class of expanded clone.

len	d_gene	abundance	v_gene	j_gene	CDR3nt	CDR3aa
14	.	.	TRBV11-3	TRBJ2-7	TGTGCCAGCAGCTTAATGCAGGGCTCCTACGAGCAGTACTTC	CASSLMQGSYEQYF
15	TRBD2	.	TRBV18	TRBJ2-5	TGTGCCAGCTCATCTAGCGGGAGGTCGGGAGAGACCCAGTACTTC	CASSSSGRSGETQYF
13	.	.	TRBV11-3	TRBJ1-2	TGTGCCAGCAGCACTCAGGGGAACTATGGCTACACCTTC	CASSTQGNYGYTF
14	.	.	TRBV5-1	TRBJ1-5	TGCGCCAGCAGCTTGGTACCGGGCAATCAGCCCCAGCATTTT	CASSLVPGNQPQHF
14	.	.	TRBV3-1/TRBV3-2	TRBJ2-5	TGTGCCAGCAGACCCCGGGCGGGGGCGGAGACCCAGTACTTC	CASRPRAGAETQYF
16	.	.	TRBV6-2/TRBV6-3	TRBJ2-1	TGTGCCAGCAGTGCCCCGAGACTAGGCAGCCTCAATGAGCAGTTCTTC	CASSAPRLGSLNEQFF
13	TRBD2	.	TRBV6-5	TRBJ2-7	TGTGCCAGCGCCCCGGGACTACACTACGAGCAGTACTTC	CASAPGLHYEQYF
13	.	once	TRBV6-4	TRBJ2-1	TGTGCCAGCAGTGGAGCCCCACACAATGAGCAGTTCTTC	CASSGAPHNEQFF
15	.	.	TRBV5-1	TRBJ2-2	TGCGCCAGCAGCTTGGGACTAGGTGTCACCGGGGAGCTGTTTTTT	CASSLGLGVTGELFF
19	TRBD1	.	TRBV7-9	TRBJ1-1	TGTGCCAGCAGCTTAGATTTGGACAGGGGCCACTTATGGGGCACTGAAGCTTTCTTT	CASSLDLDRGHLWGTEAFF
15	TRBD2	.	TRBV11-3	TRBJ2-1	TGTGCCAGCAGCGTCCTAGCGGGAAACTACAATGAGCAGTTCTTC	CASSVLAGNYNEQFF
14	.	.	TRBV5-1	TRBJ1-6	TGCGCCAGCAGTTCTAGCTCCTATAATTCACCCCTCCACTTT	CASSSSSYNSPLHF
15	TRBD2	.	TRBV6-5	TRBJ2-1	TGTGCCAGCAGTCTCGGACTAGCGGGATACAATGAGCAGTTCTTC	CASSLGLAGYNEQFF
12	TRBD1	.	TRBV14	TRBJ1-1	TGTGCCAGCAGCCTACCAGGGGGCCTCGCTTTCTTT	CASSLPGGLAFF
15	.	once	TRBV2	TRBJ2-7	TGTGCCAGCAGCAATGACCTTGACAGTACCTACGAGCAGTACTTC	CASSNDLDSTYEQYF
16	TRBD1	few	TRBV19	TRBJ1-1	TGTGCCAGTAGACCACTTCCGGGACAGATGAACACTGAAGCTTTCTTT	CASRPLPGQMNTEAFF
12	TRBD1	.	TRBV6-4	TRBJ1-1	TGTGCCAGCCATAGGACAGGGGGTTTGACTTTCTTT	CASHRTGGLTFF
13	.	.	TRBV7-2	TRBJ2-1	TGTGCCAGCAGACTCCCGCCAGGGGATGAGCAGTTCTTC	CASRLPPGDEQFF
14	TRBD1	.	TRBV7-9	TRBJ1-1	TGTGCCAGCAGCATGACAGGGGGCTGGACTGAAGCTTTCTTT	CASSMTGGWTEAFF
16	TRBD2	.	TRBV2	TRBJ2-3	TGTGCCAGCAGTGAAACGGGTAGCGGGACCACAGATACGCAGTATTTT	CASSETGSGTTDTQYF
15	.	.	TRBV11-3	TRBJ2-7	TGTGCCAGCAGCCCCATGGGGGGAGGACTCTCCGAGCAGTACTTC	CASSPMGGGLSEQYF
15	TRBD1	.	TRBV25-1	TRBJ2-3	TGTGCCAGCAGCGAACAGGGGGCTAGCACAGATACGCAGTATTTT	CASSEQGASTDTQYF
13	.	.	TRBV12-3/TRBV12-4	TRBJ1-6	TGTGCCAGCAGCGGGGAACGGGGTTCACCCCTCCACTTT	CASSGERGSPLHF
15	.	.	TRBV5-1	TRBJ2-5	TGCGCCAGCAGCTTGTTTACAGGGTGGCAAGAGACCCAGTACTTC	CASSLFTGWQETQYF
14	TRBD2	.	TRBV11-2	TRBJ2-2	TGTGCCAGCAGCCTCCTAGCGGGAGTCGCGGAGCTGTTTTTT	CASSLLAGVAELFF
13	.	.	TRBV10-2	TRBJ2-7	TGCGCCAGCAGTCACGGACAGATCCGCGAGCAGTACTTC	CASSHGQIREQYF
16	.	.	TRBV10-3	TRBJ1-5	TGTGCCATCAGTGGAGAATGGACAGTGAGCAATCAGCCCCAGCATTTT	CAISGEWTVSNQPQHF
12	.	.	TRBV5-4	TRBJ2-1	TGTGCCAGCAGCCCGGAGGGTATTGAGCAGTTCTTC	CASSPEGIEQFF
15	.	.	TRBV19	TRBJ1-5	TGTGCCAGTAGCGACCCAGGGACACCTAATCAGCCCCAGCATTTT	CASSDPGTPNQPQHF
15	TRBD1	.	TRBV6-2/TRBV6-3	TRBJ1-5	TGTGCCAGCAGTCCCGCTACAGGGGGCTATCAGCCCCAGCATTTT	CASSPATGGYQPQHF
12	.	.	TRBV5-4	TRBJ2-7	TGTGCCAGTAGCGCCCGGGGTTACGAGCAGTACTTC	CASSARGYEQYF
12	.	.	TRBV7-9	TRBJ1-3	TGTGCCAGCAGCTTACTCGGAAACACCATATATTTT	CASSLLGNTIYF
14	.	once	TRBV18	TRBJ1-4	TGTGCCAGCTCACCGACGGGTGGTAATGAAAAACTGTTTTTT	CASSPTGGNEKLFF
16	TRBD1	.	TRBV4-2	TRBJ2-2	TGTGCCAGCAGCCAAGGACAGGGTCGGTGGACCGGGGAGCTGTTTTTT	CASSQGQGRWTGELFF
13	TRBD2	.	TRBV2	TRBJ2-2	TGTGCCGTAACTAGCGGATACACCGGGGAGCTGTTTTTT	CAVTSGYTGELFF
14	.	.	TRBV29-1	TRBJ2-7	TGCAGCGCTATAAATTCTAGGACATCCGGCGAGCAGTACTTC	CSAINSRTSGEQYF
15	TRBD1	.	TRBV24-1	TRBJ2-1	TGTGCCACCAGTGATACCGGACAGGGGGGGGATGAGCAGTTCTTC	CATSDTGQGGDEQFF
14	TRBD1	.	TRBV12-5	TRBJ2-5	TGTGCTAGTGGTTGGGGGACAGCCCAAGAGACCCAGTACTTC	CASGWGTAQETQYF
17	.	.	TRBV19	TRBJ2-1	TGTGCCAGTAGTATTCCCCTCTCGAGGACGGGGTACAATGAGCAGTTCTTC	CASSIPLSRTGYNEQFF
13	.	.	TRBV12-3/TRBV12-4	TRBJ1-5	TGTGCCAGCAGTTTACGAGGGAATCAGCCCCAGCATTTT	CASSLRGNQPQHF
15	TRBD2	.	TRBV6-2/TRBV6-3	TRBJ2-1	TGTGCCAGCAGTTACTCTGGCGCGGGAGGAAATGAGCAGTTCTTC	CASSYSGAGGNEQFF
14	.	.	TRBV9	TRBJ1-2	TGTGCCAGCAGCGTATCAGGGGCAAACTATGGCTACACCTTC	CASSVSGANYGYTF
15	.	.	TRBV5-1	TRBJ2-4	TGCGCCAGCAGCTTGGATCCGAGACAGGAAAACATTCAGTACTTC	CASSLDPRQENIQYF
15	TRBD2	few	TRBV2	TRBJ2-7	TGTGCCAGCTCCAGACTAGCGGGAGTCCCTTCCGAGCAGTACTTC	CASSRLAGVPSEQYF
10	.	once	TRBV29-1	TRBJ2-5	TGCAGCGTTGATCTTCGGGCCCAGTACTTC	CSVDLRAQYF
15	.	.	TRBV25-1	TRBJ2-7	TGTGCCAGCAGTGGCGTGGGACACGTCTCCTACGAGCAGTACTTC	CASSGVGHVSYEQYF
13	TRBD1	.	TRBV2	TRBJ2-1	TGTGCCTCACGTGGGACAGGGAACAATGAGCAGTTCTTC	CASRGTGNNEQFF
13	.	.	TRBV24-1	TRBJ2-2	TGTGCCACCGCGATCCAGGGGACCGGGGAGCTGTTTTTT	CATAIQGTGELFF
15	.	few	TRBV6-2/TRBV6-3	TRBJ1-1	TGTGCCAGCATCCCTGCAGCGCCTATGAACACTGAAGCTTTCTTT	CASIPAAPMNTEAFF
14	TRBD1	few	TRBV19	TRBJ1-2	TGTGCCAGTAGTATGGCTGGACAGGGTTATGGCTACACCTTC	CASSMAGQGYGYTF
16	.	.	TRBV7-6	TRBJ2-5	TGTGCCAGCAGCTTCGACAGGGGAGGGAAGGGGGGAACCCAGTACTTC	CASSFDRGGKGGTQYF
17	TRBD1	.	TRBV10-1	TRBJ2-5	TGCGCCAGCAGTGAAGTCCCGGCCAGGGGGCAAGAAGAGACCCAGTACTTC	CASSEVPARGQEETQYF
15	TRBD1	.	TRBV27	TRBJ1-5	TGTGCCAGCAGTTTCCTAACAGGGGGCAATCAGCCCCAGCATTTT	CASSFLTGGNQPQHF